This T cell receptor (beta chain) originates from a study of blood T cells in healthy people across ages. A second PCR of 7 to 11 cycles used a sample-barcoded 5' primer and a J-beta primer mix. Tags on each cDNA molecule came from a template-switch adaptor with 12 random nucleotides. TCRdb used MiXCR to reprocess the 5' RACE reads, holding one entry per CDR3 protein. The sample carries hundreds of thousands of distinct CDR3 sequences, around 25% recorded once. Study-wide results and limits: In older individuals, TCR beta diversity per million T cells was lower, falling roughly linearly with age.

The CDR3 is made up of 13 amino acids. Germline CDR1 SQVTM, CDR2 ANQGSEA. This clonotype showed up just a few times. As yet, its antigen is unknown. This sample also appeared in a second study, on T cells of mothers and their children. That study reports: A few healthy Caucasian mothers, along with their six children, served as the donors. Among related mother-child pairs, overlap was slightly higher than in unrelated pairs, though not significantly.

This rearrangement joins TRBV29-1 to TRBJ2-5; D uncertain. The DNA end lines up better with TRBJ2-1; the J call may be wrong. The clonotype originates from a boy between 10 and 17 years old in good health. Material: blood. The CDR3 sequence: CSAVSRAHNEQFF. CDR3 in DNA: TGCAGCGCTGTAAGCCGAGCTCACAATGAGCAGTTCTTC.